The 7 T cell receptor beta chains reported below all come from one sample, sequenced in a study of Ad26.COV2.S vaccination and SARS-CoV-2 variants. Sample treatment: about 20 received Ad26.COV2.S at low or high dose, single or two shots; about 5 received placebo; per-sample allocation not given. Sampling happened 63 days after the first vaccine or placebo injection. Measured with immunoSEQ multiplex PCR; TCRdb has only the in-frame clones, and not every one. The sample lists around 300,000 clones, 85% to 90% occurring once. The sample consisted of peripheral blood, taken in a trial of Ad26.COV2.S vaccine versus placebo. The receptors originated from a person aged 18-65 years who received the Ad26.COV2.S COVID-19 vaccine or a placebo.

This clone showed up just once. The rearrangement uses TRBV19 and TRBJ2-2; TRBD1 aligns across 7 bases. V shed 7 bases, J shed 4 bases, and the junction held 6 bases outside the gene matches. Per germline, CDR1 LNHDA and CDR2 SQIVND (reference sequence). This CDR3 has 14 amino acids. CDR3 nucleotides: TGTGCCAGTACCTCGACAGGGCGCACCGGGGAGCTGTTTTTT. It encodes CASTSTGRTGELFF.

The chain combines TRBV4-3 with TRBJ2-1; TRBD2 aligns across 13 bases. CDR3 length equals 17 residues. J was trimmed by 5 bases and V by 1 base; bases with no gene match: 5. CDR1 is LGHNA and CDR2 is YSLEER in the germline V gene. For the CDR3, the DNA is TGCGCCAGCAGCCAAGCACGACTAGCGGGGGGACACAATGAGCAGTTCTTC. It yields the protein CASSQARLAGGHNEQFF.

This clone was seen more than once but under ten times. This sample includes further DNA sequences coding for the same CDR3. The chain employs TRBV5-1 and TRBJ2-5, with D uncertain. Trimming removed 2 bases from V and 1 base from J, with 0 bases in between. Germline loops: CDR1 SGHRS, CDR2 YFSETQ. The CDR3 length is 11 residues. The DNA for the CDR3 is TGCGCCAGCAGCTTCCAAGAGACCCAGTACTTC. This gives the protein CASSFQETQYF.

V usage is TRBV5-8 and J usage is TRBJ2-3; D ambiguous. V was cut by 2 bases and J by 2 bases, with 6 bases left in between. This CDR3 region has 13 residues. The germline V gene has CDR1 SGHTS and CDR2 YDEGEE. CDR3 DNA sequence: TGTGCCAGCAGCTTCATAACCACAGATACGCAGTATTTT. Its translation: CASSFITTDTQYF. Looking up the rest from reference TRBV5-8 and TRBJ2-3 gives the full variable domain: EAGVTQSPTHLIKTRGQQATLRCSPISGHTSVYWYQQALGLGLQFLLWYDEGEERNRGNFPPRFSGRQFPNYSSELNVNALELEDSALYLCASSFITTDTQYFGPGTRLTVL.

This chain uses TRBV5-6 with TRBJ2-1; D may be TRBD1 or TRBD2 (5 bases each). The germline V and J ends were trimmed by 4 bases and 2 bases, with 19 bases remaining between them. The CDR3 has 17 residues. Per the germline V gene, CDR1 is SGHDT and CDR2 is YYEEEE. CDR3 nucleotide sequence: TGTGCCAGCAGCCCCTTGGTGTGGGGGAAGACCTACAATGAGCAGTTCTTC. Protein product: CASSPLVWGKTYNEQFF.

A remark on this clone: This sample also contains other DNA sequences that code for the same CDR3. The V and J genes are TRBV7-9 and TRBJ1-4; D gene unclear. CDR3 length: 14 amino acids. Trimming stripped 5 bases from V and 0 bases from J, with 7 bases between. Germline values: CDR1 SEHNR, CDR2 FQNEAQ (reference sequence). The CDR3 DNA reads as TGTGCCAGCAGCCCGGGAGCAACTAATGAAAAACTGTTTTTT. The encoded protein is CASSPGATNEKLFF.

This clone occurred once. The chain combines TRBV2 with TRBJ1-6, with 7 bases aligning to TRBD1. Trimming at V came to 4 bases and at J to 6 bases, leaving 6 bases not matched to a gene. This CDR3 has 15 residues. CDR1 and CDR2 (germline): SNHLY, FYNNEI. The CDR3: CASSGQGEVNSPLHF. DNA of the CDR3: TGTGCCAGCAGTGGACAGGGAGAAGTTAATTCACCCCTCCACTTT.